The 5 T cell receptor beta chains listed next were all sequenced from one sample in a study of blood T cell repertoires in COVID-19. Profiled with immunoSEQ multiplex PCR; TCRdb holds only in-frame clones, not every one. The top ten hold just under 1% of the sample, which has around 300,000 clones, around 90% seen once. The specimen sequenced was PBMCs or T cells enriched from blood (not recorded which). Receptor source: a woman aged 25 to 45 who had recovered from COVID-19.

V is TRBV19 and J is TRBJ2-7, with D possibly matching TRBD1 (6 bases). The CDR3 runs to 15 residues. V was pared by 3 bases and J by 2 bases, with 14 bases between. Germline V gives CDR1 LNHDA, CDR2 SQIVND (reference sequence). The CDR3 DNA reads TGTGCCAGTAGTATCGGCAGGGGTTTCGCCTACGAGCAGTACTTC. Its translation is CASSIGRGFAYEQYF.

A single count supports this clone. The chain combines TRBV10-1 with TRBJ2-5; the D gene is possibly TRBD1 (7 bases). CDR1 WNHNN and CDR2 SYGVQD come from the germline V gene (reference sequence). V was trimmed by 2 bases and J by 5 bases, leaving 12 bases between them. CDR3 length: 14 residues. The CDR3 DNA sequence: TGCGCCAGCAGTGAGACTCCAGGGGGGGAGACCCAGTACTTC. Protein product: CASSETPGGETQYF.

The chain joins TRBV29-1 to TRBJ1-4; 8 bases agree with TRBD1. This CDR3 spans 13 amino acids. Germline loops: CDR1 SQVTM, CDR2 ANQGSEA. V trimming: 7 bases; J trimming: 7 bases; junction bases outside the gene matches: 8. Here the CDR3 reads CSDRTGRGEKLFF. Written as DNA, the CDR3 is TGCAGCGACCGGACAGGGCGCGGTGAAAAACTGTTTTTT.

The rearrangement joins TRBV10-3 to TRBJ2-7; D may be TRBD2 (6 bases). The CDR3 covers 14 residues. Germline lookup yields CDR1 ENHRY and CDR2 SYGVKD. Trimming cost V 7 bases and J 5 bases, with 18 bases left between them. Here the CDR3 reads CAINHRDLEHEQYF. CDR3 DNA sequence: TGTGCCATCAACCACCGGGACTTGGAGCACGAGCAGTACTTC.

The J gene is TRBJ2-7, the V gene TRBV5-1, with TRBD2 as a possible D gene (6 bases). There are 15 residues in the CDR3. Germline CDR1 reads SGHRS; CDR2 reads YFSETQ. The ends were cut back, 4 bases at V and 4 bases at J, with 18 bases in the middle. The DNA for the CDR3 is TGCGCCAGCAGCCCGGGGGAAGGGCCGGGGTACGAGCAGTACTTC. Its protein product is CASSPGEGPGYEQYF. The whole variable domain, filled in from reference TRBV5-1 and TRBJ2-7, reads KAGVTQTPRYLIKTRGQQVTLSCSPISGHRSVSWYQQTPGQGLQFLFEYFSETQRNKGNFPGRFSGRQFSNSRSEMNVSTLELGDSALYLCASSPGEGPGYEQYFGPGTRLTVT.